These 14 T cell receptor beta chains originate from one sample sequenced in a study of CXCR3-negative and CXCR3-positive naive CD8 T cells. UMI-labeled TRB cDNA libraries were prepared by 5' RACE. One entry per CDR3 protein, without DNA, is what TCRdb gives after re-calling the 5' RACE reads. Seen in this sample are over 4,500 distinct CDR3 sequences; the ten most common clones hold about 2.5%. Sequencing input: naive CXCR3- CD8+ T cells from blood. Described subset: CD45RO-CCR7+CD27+CD95- naive CD8+ T cells lacking CXCR3 (TNR3-). The receptors were sampled from a human donor in good health. Some clones in this sample may be carry-over from other donors' samples.

V usage is TRBV7-7 and J usage is TRBJ2-5; TCRdb calls TRBD1, which cannot be checked without DNA. The CDR3 runs to 16 residues. Germline CDR1 and CDR2: SSHAT and FNYEAQ (reference sequence). CDR3 region: CASSSDAPGPQETQYF.

This chain joins TRBV2 and TRBJ1-5. Germline CDR1 and CDR2: SNHLY and FYNNEI. The CDR3 is made up of 14 amino acids. CDR3 amino acids: CASREDGSNQPQHF.

This chain connects TRBV20-1 to TRBJ2-1; TCRdb returns TRBD1, unconfirmable since there is no DNA. CDR1 is DFQATT and CDR2 is SNEGSKA in the germline V gene (reference sequence). The length of the CDR3 is 16 residues. CDR3 sequence reads: CSARELLAPQYNEQFF.

This clonotype registers medium-sized by frequency. The V and J genes are TRBV4-1 and TRBJ2-3; no DNA is available, so the TRBD2 call from TCRdb remains unchecked. Looked up from germline, CDR1 is MGHRA and CDR2 is YSYEKL. The CDR3 loop spans 16 amino acids. The CDR3 protein is CASSQEASGRPNTQYF.

The chain links TRBV29-1 to TRBJ2-7. Germline lookup yields CDR1 SQVTM and CDR2 ANQGSEA. This CDR3 has 12 residues. CDR3 residues: CSVEDLGYEQYF.

Judged by frequency, this clonotype is medium-sized. The chain couples TRBV25-1 to TRBJ2-7; TCRdb's D call of TRBD2 is untestable without DNA. The germline V gene has CDR1 MGHDK and CDR2 SYGVNS. This CDR3 has 13 residues. The CDR3 loop reads CASSPPTGYEQYF.

This clonotype shows up as medium-sized by frequency. The gene calls are TRBV7-3 and TRBJ2-6; no DNA is available, so the TRBD2 call from TCRdb remains unchecked. This CDR3 is 18 amino acids long. From germline, CDR1 is SGHTA and CDR2 FQGTGA. The CDR3 loop is CASSRTIYWDSGANVLTF.

The chain is built from TRBV7-9 and TRBJ2-7; the D gene TCRdb calls, TRBD1, cannot be checked with no DNA. The germline CDR1 and CDR2 sequences are SEHNR and FQNEAQ (reference sequence). This CDR3 region has 14 residues. CDR3 protein: CASTEGGRVYEQYF.

The J gene is TRBJ2-7, the V gene TRBV7-9. The germline V gene encodes CDR1 SEHNR and CDR2 FQNEAQ (reference sequence). The CDR3 has 11 residues. This chain's CDR3 is CASSRGDEQYF.

The CDR3 loop reads CSVSPGHSSSYNEQFF. This chain connects TRBV29-1 to TRBJ2-1; TCRdb proposes TRBD1, but this gene call is untestable without DNA. CDR3 length: 16 amino acids. Looked up from germline, CDR1 is SQVTM and CDR2 is ANQGSEA.

This chain joins TRBV4-2 and TRBJ2-3; the TCRdb call, TRBD2, lacks DNA for checking. From germline, CDR1 is LGHNA and CDR2 YNFKEQ. CDR3 length: 18 amino acids. The CDR3 region is CASSQDPTSGASTDTQYF.

The chain uses TRBV5-1 and TRBJ2-1. There are 13 residues in the CDR3. Germline CDR1 SGHRS, CDR2 YFSETQ. The CDR3 sequence: CASSLGLYNEQFF.

This clonotype is labeled medium-sized based on frequency. The J gene is TRBJ2-3, the V gene TRBV20-1; the D gene TCRdb calls, TRBD2, cannot be checked with no DNA. Germline-derived CDR1 and CDR2 are DFQATT and SNEGSKA (reference sequence). The CDR3 extends over 15 amino acids. CDR3 sequence: CSARVGIAVGVTQYF.

The chain couples TRBV14 to TRBJ2-5; without DNA, the TCRdb call of TRBD1 cannot be checked. In germline, CDR1 is SGHDN, CDR2 FVKESK. The CDR3 is 15 residues long. CDR3 amino acids: CASSALGGRGETQYF.